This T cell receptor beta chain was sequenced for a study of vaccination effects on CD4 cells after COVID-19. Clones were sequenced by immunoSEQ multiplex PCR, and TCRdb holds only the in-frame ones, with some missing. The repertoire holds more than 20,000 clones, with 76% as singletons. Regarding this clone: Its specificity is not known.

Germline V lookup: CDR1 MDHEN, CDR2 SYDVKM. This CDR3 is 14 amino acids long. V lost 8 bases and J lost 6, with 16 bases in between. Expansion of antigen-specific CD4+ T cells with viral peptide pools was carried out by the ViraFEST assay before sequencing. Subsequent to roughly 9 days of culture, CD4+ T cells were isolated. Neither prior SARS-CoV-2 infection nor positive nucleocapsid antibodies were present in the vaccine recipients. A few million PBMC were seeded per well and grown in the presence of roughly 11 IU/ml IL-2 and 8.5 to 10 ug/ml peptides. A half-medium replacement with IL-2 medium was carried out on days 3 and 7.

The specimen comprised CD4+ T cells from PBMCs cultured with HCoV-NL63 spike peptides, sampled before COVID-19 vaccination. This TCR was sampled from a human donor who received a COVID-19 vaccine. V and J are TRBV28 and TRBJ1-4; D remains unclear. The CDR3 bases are TGTGCCAGCGGGTTCTCGGCTGGGGATGAAAAACTGTTTTTT. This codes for CASGFSAGDEKLFF.